The present entry profiles one T cell receptor beta chain with its context. The antigen is not known. The assay was immunoSEQ multiplex PCR, and TCRdb's table has in-frame clones only and misses some. Seen here are around 40,000 clones, about 85% observed once, and the top ten hold about 5.3%. These data are taken from a study of radiotherapy plus CTLA-4 blockade in lung cancer. Across the study: Disease control reached under 35%, with objective responses in around 19%. Study-level results: Together with interferon-beta, which increased in serum after radiation, early dynamic changes in blood T cell clones were reportedly the best predictors of response.

CDR1 is MGHRA, CDR2 YSYEKL, per germline. Trimming removed 4 bases from V and 6 bases from J; junction bases left unmatched: 15. There are 18 residues in the CDR3. The rearrangement joins TRBV4-1 to TRBJ2-1; 10 bases map to TRBD2. The material sequenced was peripheral blood, taken from a patient treated with radiotherapy plus ipilimumab. This clonotype was sampled from a human donor with non-small cell lung cancer who had stable disease on radiotherapy plus ipilimumab. This CDR3 reads CASSPTSRGLANVNEQFF. The CDR3 DNA sequence: TGCGCCAGCAGCCCCACCTCCAGGGGACTAGCGAATGTCAATGAGCAGTTCTTC.